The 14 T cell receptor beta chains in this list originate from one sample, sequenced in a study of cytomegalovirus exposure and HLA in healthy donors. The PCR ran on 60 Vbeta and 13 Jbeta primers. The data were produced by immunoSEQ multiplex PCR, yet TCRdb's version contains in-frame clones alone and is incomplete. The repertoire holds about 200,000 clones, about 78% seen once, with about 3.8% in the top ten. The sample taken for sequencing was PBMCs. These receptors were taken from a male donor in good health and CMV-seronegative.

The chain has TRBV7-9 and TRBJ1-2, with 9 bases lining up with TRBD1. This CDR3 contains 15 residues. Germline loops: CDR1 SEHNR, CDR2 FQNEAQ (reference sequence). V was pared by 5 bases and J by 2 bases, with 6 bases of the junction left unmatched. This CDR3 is CASSRTGAENYGYTF. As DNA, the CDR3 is TGTGCCAGCAGCCGGACAGGGGCCGAGAACTATGGCTACACCTTC.

This CDR3 reads CASSWGPDQETQYF. CDR3 DNA: TGTGCCAGCAGCTGGGGGCCCGATCAAGAGACCCAGTACTTC. This rearrangement joins TRBV5-6 to TRBJ2-5; D might be TRBD1 (6 bases). The V end lost 3 bases, the J end lost 2 bases, and 11 bases lay between the germline ends. This CDR3 has 14 residues. From germline, CDR1 is SGHDT and CDR2 YYEEEE. The full variable domain, its missing parts supplied by reference TRBV5-6 and TRBJ2-5, is DAGVTQSPTHLIKTRGQQVTLRCSPKSGHDTVSWYQQALGQGPQFIFQYYEEEERQRGNFPDRFSGHQFPNYSSELNVNALLLGDSALYLCASSWGPDQETQYFGPGTRLLVL.

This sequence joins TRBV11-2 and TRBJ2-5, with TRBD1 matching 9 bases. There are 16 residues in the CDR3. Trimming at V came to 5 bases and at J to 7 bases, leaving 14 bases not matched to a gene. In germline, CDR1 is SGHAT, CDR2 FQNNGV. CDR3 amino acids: CASSPYTGQGLGTQYF. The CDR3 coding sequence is TGTGCCAGCAGCCCATACACGGGACAGGGATTGGGGACCCAGTACTTC.

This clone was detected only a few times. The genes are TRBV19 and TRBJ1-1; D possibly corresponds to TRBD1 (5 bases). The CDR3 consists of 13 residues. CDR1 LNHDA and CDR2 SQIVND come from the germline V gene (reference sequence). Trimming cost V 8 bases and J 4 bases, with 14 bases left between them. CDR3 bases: TGTGCCAGTGGGGTCGGGGGGGTCACTGAAGCTTTCTTT. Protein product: CASGVGGVTEAFF.

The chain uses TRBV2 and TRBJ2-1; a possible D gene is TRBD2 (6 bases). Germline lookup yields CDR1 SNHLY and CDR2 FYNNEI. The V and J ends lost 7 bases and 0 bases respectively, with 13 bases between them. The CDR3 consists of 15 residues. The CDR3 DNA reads TGTGCCAGCAAGTGGGTAGCGGACTCCTACAATGAGCAGTTCTTC. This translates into CASKWVADSYNEQFF.

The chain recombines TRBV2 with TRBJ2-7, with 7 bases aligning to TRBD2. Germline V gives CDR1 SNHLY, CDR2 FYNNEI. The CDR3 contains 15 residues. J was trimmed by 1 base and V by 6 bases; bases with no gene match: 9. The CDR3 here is CASRVGDYSSYEQYF. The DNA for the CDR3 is TGTGCCAGCAGGGTTGGGGACTACTCGTCCTACGAGCAGTACTTC.

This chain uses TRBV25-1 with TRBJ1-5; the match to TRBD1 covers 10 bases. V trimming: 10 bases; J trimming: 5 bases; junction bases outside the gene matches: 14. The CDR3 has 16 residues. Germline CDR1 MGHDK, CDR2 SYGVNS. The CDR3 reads CATEREWDRGYQPQHF. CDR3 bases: TGTGCCACCGAGAGGGAATGGGACAGGGGTTATCAGCCCCAGCATTTT.

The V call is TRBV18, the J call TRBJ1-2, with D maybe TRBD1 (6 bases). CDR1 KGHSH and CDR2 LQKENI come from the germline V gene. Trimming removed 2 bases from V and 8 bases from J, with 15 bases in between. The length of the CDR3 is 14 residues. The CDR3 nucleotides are TGTGCCAGCTCACCAGGGGGCCAGGGTAACGGCTACACCTTC. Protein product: CASSPGGQGNGYTF.

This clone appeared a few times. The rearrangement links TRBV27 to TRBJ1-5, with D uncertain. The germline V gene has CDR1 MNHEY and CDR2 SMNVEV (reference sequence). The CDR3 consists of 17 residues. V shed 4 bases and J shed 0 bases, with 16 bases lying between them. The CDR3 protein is CASSSRGTVYSNQPQHF. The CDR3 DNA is TGTGCCAGCAGTTCCCGGGGTACGGTTTATAGCAATCAGCCCCAGCATTTT.

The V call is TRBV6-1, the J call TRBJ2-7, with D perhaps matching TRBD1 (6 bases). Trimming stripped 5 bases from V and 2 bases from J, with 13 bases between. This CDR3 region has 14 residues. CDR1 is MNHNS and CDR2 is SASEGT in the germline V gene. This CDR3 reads CASSPRDTTYEQYF. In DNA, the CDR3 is TGTGCCAGCAGTCCACGGGACACCACCTACGAGCAGTACTTC.

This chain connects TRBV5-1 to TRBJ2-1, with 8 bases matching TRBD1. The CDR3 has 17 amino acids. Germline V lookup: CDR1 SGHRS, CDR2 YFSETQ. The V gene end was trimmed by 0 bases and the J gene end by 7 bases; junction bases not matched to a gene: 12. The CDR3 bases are TGCGCCAGCAGCTTGGGCCTCCTGACAGGGGCAGGGAATGAGCAGTTCTTC. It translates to CASSLGLLTGAGNEQFF.

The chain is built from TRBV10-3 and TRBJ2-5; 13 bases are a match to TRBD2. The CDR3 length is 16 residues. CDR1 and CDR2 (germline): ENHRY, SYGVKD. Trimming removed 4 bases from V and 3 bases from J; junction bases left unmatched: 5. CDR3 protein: CAISAHGLAGEETQYF. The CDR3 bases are TGTGCCATCAGTGCCCATGGACTAGCGGGAGAAGAGACCCAGTACTTC.

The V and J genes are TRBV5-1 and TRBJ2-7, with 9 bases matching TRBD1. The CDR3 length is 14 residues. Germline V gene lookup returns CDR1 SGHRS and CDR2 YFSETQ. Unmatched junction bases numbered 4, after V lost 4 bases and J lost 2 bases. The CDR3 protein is CASSMDRGPYEQYF. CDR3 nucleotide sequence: TGCGCCAGCAGCATGGACAGGGGTCCCTACGAGCAGTACTTC.

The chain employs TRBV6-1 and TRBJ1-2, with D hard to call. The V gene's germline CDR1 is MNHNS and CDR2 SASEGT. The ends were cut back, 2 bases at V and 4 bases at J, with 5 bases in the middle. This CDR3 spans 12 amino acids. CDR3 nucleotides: TGTGCCAGCAGTGAAATACTCTATGGCTACACCTTC. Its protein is CASSEILYGYTF.